A selection of T cell receptor beta chains follows, all from one sample in a study of T cells after yellow fever vaccination. TCRdb processed the 5' RACE reads anew with MiXCR; each CDR3 protein has one entry. In the table there are 400,000 to 450,000 distinct CDR3 sequences, about 19% of which are singletons. Material: PBMCs, obtained before the yellow fever booster vaccination. Source of these receptors: a man younger than 35 who received the YFV17D yellow fever vaccine. Both conserved end residues are part of each CDR3. A D gene is named only where the DNA matches it firmly. Where a row states a size, it is once, few, many or the class of an expanded clone; other rows omit it.

j_gene: TRBJ1-6
d_gene: -
abundance: many
v_gene: TRBV6-5
CDR3nt: TGTGCCAGCAGTTATGCTGGCTCCTATAATTCACCCCTCCACTTT
CDR3aa: CASSYAGSYNSPLHF

j_gene: TRBJ2-1
d_gene: TRBD2
abundance: few
v_gene: TRBV20-1
CDR3nt: TGCAGTGCTAGTCTAGCGGGGGGGCCGTCGCCCAATGAGCAGTTCTTC
CDR3aa: CSASLAGGPSPNEQFF

j_gene: TRBJ2-3
d_gene: TRBD1
abundance: -
v_gene: TRBV20-1
CDR3nt: TGCAGTGCCGCTTCCTCCGGGACAGATAGCACAGATACGCAGTATTTT
CDR3aa: CSAASSGTDSTDTQYF

j_gene: TRBJ2-5
d_gene: TRBD1
abundance: few
v_gene: TRBV27
CDR3nt: TGTGCCAGCAGCATCTTGGGCAGGGGGCTCGGGGAGACCCAGTACTTC
CDR3aa: CASSILGRGLGETQYF

j_gene: TRBJ2-5
d_gene: -
abundance: few
v_gene: TRBV11-2
CDR3nt: TGTGCCAGCAGCTTAGTACGGGGCCCTCAAGAGACCCAGTACTTC
CDR3aa: CASSLVRGPQETQYF

j_gene: TRBJ2-3
d_gene: TRBD1
abundance: -
v_gene: TRBV7-6
CDR3nt: TGTGCCAGCAGCTTAGGGACAGGGGGGTTGGTGGCAGATACGCAGTATTTT
CDR3aa: CASSLGTGGLVADTQYF

j_gene: TRBJ1-5
d_gene: -
abundance: few
v_gene: TRBV6-6
CDR3nt: TGTGCCAGCAACGATTGGGGTACGGGCAATCAGCCCCAGCATTTT
CDR3aa: CASNDWGTGNQPQHF

j_gene: TRBJ2-3
d_gene: TRBD2
abundance: -
v_gene: TRBV7-9
CDR3nt: TGTGCCAGCAGCGTGACGGCGGGGGGACCAATCACAGATACGCAGTATTTT
CDR3aa: CASSVTAGGPITDTQYF

j_gene: TRBJ2-7
d_gene: TRBD1
abundance: -
v_gene: TRBV18
CDR3nt: TGTGCCAGCTCATCGGACAGGGTAGGATACGAGCAGTACTTC
CDR3aa: CASSSDRVGYEQYF

j_gene: TRBJ2-2
d_gene: TRBD1
abundance: once
v_gene: TRBV5-1
CDR3nt: TGCGCCAGCAGGCCCACAGGGGGCCAGGACACCGGGGAGCTGTTTTTT
CDR3aa: CASRPTGGQDTGELFF

j_gene: TRBJ1-2
d_gene: TRBD1
abundance: few
v_gene: TRBV4-1
CDR3nt: TGCGCCAGCAGCCAAGTAGGGACAGAAGAATACTATGGCTACACCTTC
CDR3aa: CASSQVGTEEYYGYTF

j_gene: TRBJ2-2
d_gene: TRBD1
abundance: few
v_gene: TRBV10-3
CDR3nt: TGTGCCATCACCACGGGGAGACAGGGAACCGGGGAGCTGTTTTTT
CDR3aa: CAITTGRQGTGELFF

j_gene: TRBJ1-1
d_gene: -
abundance: many
v_gene: TRBV29-1
CDR3nt: TGCAGCGTTGTACGACAGGAGAACACTGAAGCTTTCTTT
CDR3aa: CSVVRQENTEAFF

j_gene: TRBJ1-1
d_gene: -
abundance: many
v_gene: TRBV4-2
CDR3nt: TGTGCCAGCAGCCAAACAACAGTTTACACTGAAGCTTTCTTT
CDR3aa: CASSQTTVYTEAFF

j_gene: TRBJ1-5
d_gene: TRBD1
abundance: many
v_gene: TRBV27
CDR3nt: TGTGCCAGCAGTCCGGCCCGGACAGGGGGCGATCAGCCCCAGCATTTT
CDR3aa: CASSPARTGGDQPQHF